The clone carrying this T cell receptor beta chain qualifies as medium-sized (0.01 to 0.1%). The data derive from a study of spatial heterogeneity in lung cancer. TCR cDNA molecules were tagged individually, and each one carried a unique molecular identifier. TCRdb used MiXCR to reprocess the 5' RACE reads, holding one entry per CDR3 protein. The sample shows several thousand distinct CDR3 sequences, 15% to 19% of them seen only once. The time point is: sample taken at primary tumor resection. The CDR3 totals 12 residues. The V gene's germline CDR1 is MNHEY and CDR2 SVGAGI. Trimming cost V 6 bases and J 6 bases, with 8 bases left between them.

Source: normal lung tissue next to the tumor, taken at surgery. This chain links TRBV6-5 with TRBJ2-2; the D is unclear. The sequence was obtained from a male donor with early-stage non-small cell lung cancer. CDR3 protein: CASRLKAGELFF. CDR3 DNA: TGTGCCAGCAGACTAAAGGCCGGGGAGCTGTTTTTT.